One sample yielded the 18 T cell receptor beta chains listed below, sequenced in a study of metastatic and nonmetastatic thyroid tumors. TCRdb reanalyzed the PCR reads with MiXCR. The data hold 20,000 to 25,000 clones, with roughly 18% observed a single time. No treatment of any kind had been given to any patient before thyroid surgery. The sequencing sample was made of blood. These receptor sequences come from a male donor with papillary thyroid cancer or a benign thyroid nodule (not recorded which). Some clones in this sample may be carry-over from other donors' samples.

This clone was seen repeatedly, ten times or more. This chain connects TRBV7-6 to TRBJ2-7, with a tentative D call TRBD1 (5 bases). Germline V gene sequence: CDR1 SGHVS, CDR2 FNYEAQ. The V end lost 5 bases, the J end lost 5 bases, and 25 bases lay between the germline ends. There are 17 residues in the CDR3. CDR3 DNA: TGTGCCAGCAGCGCAGAATCCGGACATCTCAACACACACGAGCAGTACTTC. Translating it yields CASSAESGHLNTHEQYF.

This clone has only a few counts. The rearrangement uses TRBV24-1 and TRBJ2-1, with 8 bases matching TRBD2. V gave up 0 bases and J gave up 8 bases; unmatched junction bases: 8. CDR3 length: 16 amino acids. Germline V gene lookup returns CDR1 KGHDR and CDR2 SFDVKD. This CDR3 is CATSDLASGLSDEQFF. DNA for the CDR3: TGTGCCACCAGTGATTTGGCTAGCGGGCTAAGCGATGAGCAGTTCTTC.

This clone was seen ten or more times. The chain couples TRBV7-9 to TRBJ2-5; D perhaps matches TRBD2 (5 bases). This CDR3 contains 13 residues. From germline, CDR1 is SEHNR and CDR2 FQNEAQ (reference sequence). Trimming pared 2 bases from V and 5 bases from J, leaving 9 bases between. CDR3 sequence reads: CASSLQRRETQYF. The DNA of the CDR3 is TGTGCCAGCAGCTTACAGCGGCGGGAGACCCAGTACTTC.

This clone was seen at least ten times. This chain connects TRBV6-5 to TRBJ2-3; 11 nucleotides agree with TRBD2. From germline, CDR1 is MNHEY and CDR2 SVGAGI. V shed 4 bases and J 1 base; nucleotides not matched to a gene: 4. The CDR3 extends over 16 amino acids. The CDR3 DNA reads TGTGCCAGCAGTTTCCTAGCGGGGGGCGGCACAGATACGCAGTATTTT. It specifies CASSFLAGGGTDTQYF.

This clone has a count of ten or more. The chain employs TRBV20-1 and TRBJ2-1; D is unclear. Germline CDR1 and CDR2: DFQATT and SNEGSKA (reference sequence). The V gene lost 6 bases and the J gene lost 7 bases, with 19 bases spanning the gap. The CDR3 consists of 14 residues. The CDR3 DNA is TGCAGTGCCCGCCGTGGTAGTTCCCTTAATGAGCAGTTCTTC. This gives the protein CSARRGSSLNEQFF.

This clone has a count of ten or more. The same CDR3 also results from other DNA sequences found in this sample. The chain joins TRBV7-9 to TRBJ2-1; 8 nucleotides line up with TRBD2. J was trimmed by 1 base and V by 2 bases; bases with no gene match: 4. Germline loops: CDR1 SEHNR, CDR2 FQNEAQ (reference sequence). This CDR3 is 16 amino acids long. This chain's CDR3 is CASSLSLAGSYNEQFF. The CDR3 nucleotides are TGTGCCAGCAGCTTAAGCTTAGCGGGGTCCTACAATGAGCAGTTCTTC.

This clone was seen at least ten times. V usage is TRBV13 and J usage is TRBJ1-1; a weak D match, TRBD1 (6 bases). Germline lookup yields CDR1 PRHDT and CDR2 FYEKMQ (reference sequence). The CDR3 length is 14 residues. Trimming shortened V by 5 bases and J by 5 bases, and 15 bases separated the two germline ends. The CDR3 loop reads CASSAEGGLTEAFF. CDR3 nucleotides: TGTGCCAGCAGCGCAGAGGGGGGCTTGACTGAAGCTTTCTTT.

Points on this clone: Sequence at one end of the junction differs from germline and may be a read error. The chain recombines TRBV2 with TRBJ1-6, with unresolved D. CDR3 length: 18 amino acids. CDR1 is SNHLY and CDR2 is FYNNEI in the germline V gene. CDR3 protein: CASSGQCPGWPFNSPLYF. DNA of the CDR3: TGTGCCAGCAGTGGCCAATGCCCGGGATGGCCCTTCAATTCACCCCTCTACTTT.

This clone ranks as medium-sized. The chain joins TRBV12-3 or TRBV12-4 to TRBJ2-7; no firm D call. This CDR3 is 13 amino acids long. V dropped 1 base and J dropped 4 bases, with 8 bases sitting between them. The CDR3, as DNA: TGTGCCAGCAGTTTAGGTACGCTTTACGAGCAGTACTTC. It specifies CASSLGTLYEQYF.

This clone was detected many times. The rearrangement joins TRBV7-3 to TRBJ2-1; D might be TRBD2 (5 bases). V was clipped by 1 base and J by 0 bases, with 16 bases between them. Germline assignment: CDR1 SGHTA and CDR2 FQGTGA. This CDR3 has 18 residues. In nucleotides, the CDR3 is TGTGCCAGCAGCTTAAGGCCTCTTAGAGGGAGCTCCTACAATGAGCAGTTCTTC. Its protein is CASSLRPLRGSSYNEQFF. The entire variable domain, with the rest obtained from reference TRBV7-3 and TRBJ2-1, is as follows: GAGVSQTPSNKVTEKGKYVELRCDPISGHTALYWYRQSLGQGPEFLIYFQGTGAADDSGLPNDRFFAVRPEGSVSTLKIQRTERGDSAVYLCASSLRPLRGSSYNEQFFGPGTRLTVL.

This chain links TRBV9 with TRBJ2-3; D remains ambiguous. The CDR3 covers 15 residues. Germline V gene lookup returns CDR1 SGDLS and CDR2 YYNGEE. V was shortened by 9 bases and J by 1 base, with 18 bases between the two germline ends. CDR3 amino acids: CAITSVGGRTDTQYF. In DNA form, the CDR3 reads TGTGCCATCACCTCAGTTGGCGGCCGCACAGATACGCAGTATTTT.

This clone was counted many times. The chain links TRBV7-9 to TRBJ2-5; 9 positions match TRBD1. The V and J ends lost 0 bases and 2 bases, in that order; junction bases with no gene match: 4. Germline CDR1 SEHNR, CDR2 FQNEAQ (reference sequence). The CDR3 is made up of 16 amino acids. The CDR3 here is CASSLAGTGSQETQYF. CDR3 DNA: TGTGCCAGCAGCTTAGCAGGGACAGGGAGTCAAGAGACCCAGTACTTC.

The chain has TRBV30 and TRBJ2-7, with 9 bases fitting TRBD1. The CDR3 consists of 13 residues. The junction had 2 bases not matched to a gene; V was cut back by 5 bases and J by 0 bases. Germline loops: CDR1 GTSNPN, CDR2 SVGIG (reference sequence). For the CDR3, the DNA is TGTGCCTGGCTGACAGGGGGCTCCTACGAGCAGTACTTC. It specifies CAWLTGGSYEQYF.

This clone has a count of ten or more. The chain is built from TRBV20-1 and TRBJ2-7; D might be TRBD2 (6 bases). CDR1 and CDR2 (germline): DFQATT, SNEGSKA (reference sequence). There are 12 residues in the CDR3. The V end lost 2 bases, the J end lost 7 bases, and 12 bases lay between the germline ends. Written as DNA, the CDR3 is TGCAGTGCTAGACCGGGAGAGCTTGAGCAGTACTTC. The encoded protein is CSARPGELEQYF.

This clone was detected a few times. At one end the junction does not follow the germline gene, possibly because of a read error. The chain employs TRBV2 and TRBJ1-5, with D possibly matching TRBD1 (5 bases). The length of the CDR3 is 14 residues. The germline gives CDR1 SNHLY, CDR2 FYNNEI. As DNA, the CDR3 is TGTGCCAGCAGTGGGGGCAGGCCATATCAGCCCCAGAATTTT. The encoded protein is CASSGGRPYQPQNF.

With regard to this clone: The CDR3 end shows no conserved phenylalanine or tryptophan, and so a read error is likely. The chain links TRBV9 to TRBJ2-7; possible D gene TRBD2, 5 bases. The CDR3 consists of 16 residues. The germline gives CDR1 SGDLS, CDR2 YYNGEE. The DNA for the CDR3 is TGTGCCAGCAGCGTAGCCGTAGGCCCTAGCTCCTATGAGCAGTACTCC. This sequence encodes CASSVAVGPSSYEQYS.

This clone turned up a few times. Because it lacks the conserved phenylalanine or tryptophan at the end, this CDR3 is likely a read error. This sequence joins TRBV19 and TRBJ1-2; 7 positions agree with TRBD1. Trimming removed 6 bases from V and 2 bases from J; junction bases left unmatched: 9. Germline values: CDR1 LNHDA, CDR2 SQIVND (reference sequence). CDR3 size: 15 residues. The CDR3 nucleotides read TGTGCCAGTAGAGTCGCCGGGACAGACAACTATGGCTACACCCTC. Amino acids: CASRVAGTDNYGYTL.

In this sample, this clone turned up many times. The chain carries TRBV30 and TRBJ1-4; D might be TRBD1 (6 bases). The CDR3 consists of 15 residues. Per germline, CDR1 GTSNPN and CDR2 SVGIG (reference sequence). Deletions cut 8 bases from V and 7 bases from J, with 23 bases between. The chain's CDR3 is CAVTGGTRSGEKLFF. For the CDR3, the DNA is TGTGCCGTGACAGGAGGTACTAGGTCTGGTGAAAAACTGTTTTTT. Full variable domain (missing parts from reference TRBV30 and TRBJ1-4): SQTIHQWPATLVQPVGSPLSLECTVEGTSNPNLYWYRQAAGRGLQLLFYSVGIGQISSEVPQNLSASRPQDRQFILSSKKLLLSDSGFYLCAVTGGTRSGEKLFFGSGTQLSVL.